A selection of T cell receptor beta chains follows, all from one sample in a study of vaccination and CD4 T cells after COVID-19. MiXCR was run by TCRdb on the PCR reads, yielding one entry per CDR3 protein. Of fewer than 15,000 distinct CDR3 sequences listed, more than 55% are singletons. No cognate antigen is known for these TCRs. This specimen consisted of cultured CD4+ T cells from blood, obtained after SARS-CoV-2 vaccination. Source of these receptors: a human donor with COVID-19. CDR3s include the opening cysteine and the closing phenylalanine or tryptophan.

TRBV7-2	CASSFRLAGGHEQYF
TRBV20-1	CSAPGQGGDTEAFF
TRBV15	CATSAGSKETQYF
TRBV15	CATSREEGVGGYTF
TRBV20-1	CSAGGTGGQPQHF
TRBV30	CAWSVGIKETQYF
TRBV11-2	CASSLVPAGQGTQYF
TRBV27	CASSLGQAYTEAFF
TRBV11-3	CASSVTGDSPLHF
TRBV6-5	CASSYSAGTGVQPQHF
TRBV2	CASSDLTGFNGYTF
TRBV20-1	CSAPRDRPYNEQFF
TRBV7-6	CASSPGSDTQYF
TRBV28	CASSLRSSNGYTF
TRBV6-2/TRBV6-3	CASSYSIPGAGDTQYF
TRBV10-1	CASSERNRVREAFF
TRBV20-1	CSAPPGGSTEAFF
TRBV7-9	CASSLLRATNYGYTF
TRBV5-1	CASSAREGPNTEAFF
TRBV20-1	CSASGTRASYEQYF